This passage covers 13 T cell receptor beta chains from one sample sequenced in a study of blood T cell repertoires in COVID-19. TCRdb's table, derived via immunoSEQ multiplex PCR, lists solely in-frame clones and lacks some. The sample holds under 250,000 clones, roughly 85% seen once. The specimen sequenced was PBMCs or T cells enriched from blood (not recorded which). These receptor sequences come from a woman aged 45-60 years with acute COVID-19.

This rearrangement joins TRBV18 to TRBJ2-1; 7 nucleotides line up with TRBD1. Germline values: CDR1 KGHSH, CDR2 LQKENI. The CDR3 contains 12 residues. Losses at the gene ends were 4 bases for V and 13 bases for J; bases not matched to a gene: 7. The CDR3 sequence: CASSHDRADQFF. The DNA of the CDR3 is TGTGCCAGCTCACACGACAGGGCTGACCAGTTCTTC.

The chain employs TRBV4-1 and TRBJ2-3; 11 bases are shared with TRBD2. Looked up from germline, CDR1 is MGHRA and CDR2 is YSYEKL. The CDR3 totals 17 residues. V was clipped by 2 bases and J by 5 bases; unmatched bases: 9. CDR3 coding DNA: TGCGCCAGCAGCCAATTGACTAGCGGGGTGCATAAAGATACGCAGTATTTT. This gives the protein CASSQLTSGVHKDTQYF.

The gene calls are TRBV18 and TRBJ1-1; 8 bases fit TRBD1. The germline gives CDR1 KGHSH, CDR2 LQKENI. J gave up 4 bases and V 4 bases, and 5 bases lay outside the gene matches. The CDR3 contains 14 residues. CDR3 residues: CASSLKTGVTEAFF. CDR3 nucleotide sequence: TGTGCCAGCTCACTAAAGACAGGGGTCACTGAAGCTTTCTTT.

The chain is built from TRBV12-3 or TRBV12-4 and TRBJ1-3; D call uncertain. Trimming took off 6 bases at V and 2 bases at J, with 8 bases between the two ends. The CDR3 length is 13 residues. CDR3 sequence: CASSFSPGNTIYF. The DNA for the CDR3 is TGTGCCAGCAGCTTTTCCCCTGGAAACACCATATATTTT.

J is TRBJ2-1 and V is TRBV9, with a possible D match to TRBD2 (6 bases). The CDR3 contains 14 residues. CDR1 is SGDLS, CDR2 YYNGEE, per germline. Trimming removed 4 bases at V and 4 bases at J, with 12 bases between. DNA for the CDR3: TGTGCCAGCAGCCTCCGGGACTTGTACAATGAGCAGTTCTTC. It yields the protein CASSLRDLYNEQFF. The full variable domain, completed using reference TRBV9 and TRBJ2-1, is DSGVTQTPKHLITATGQRVTLRCSPRSGDLSVYWYQQSLDQGLQFLIQYYNGEERAKGNILERFSAQQFPDLHSELNLSSLELGDSALYFCASSLRDLYNEQFFGPGTRLTVL.

The rearrangement uses TRBV4-2 and TRBJ1-2, with D possibly being TRBD1 (5 bases). There are 17 residues in the CDR3. Per the germline V gene, CDR1 is LGHNA and CDR2 is YNFKEQ. Trimming left V 1 base short and J 1 base short, with 16 bases between. CDR3 loop: CASSQVTVTPSNYGYTF. The CDR3 DNA sequence: TGTGCCAGCAGCCAAGTGACAGTTACCCCTAGTAACTATGGCTACACCTTC.

A remark on this clone: The sample contains more than one DNA sequence encoding this CDR3. This chain links TRBV18 with TRBJ1-1; no reliable D call. This CDR3 is 14 amino acids long. Germline-derived CDR1 and CDR2 are KGHSH and LQKENI. Trimming removed 3 bases from V and 1 base from J, with 9 bases in between. CDR3 protein: CASSPSQANTEAFF. CDR3 nucleotides: TGTGCCAGCTCACCTTCTCAGGCGAACACTGAAGCTTTCTTT.

V and J are TRBV15 and TRBJ1-2, with TRBD1 as a possible D gene (6 bases). The germline V gene encodes CDR1 LNHNV and CDR2 YYDKDF (reference sequence). The V end lost 1 base, the J end lost 6 bases, and 30 bases lay between the germline ends. This CDR3 has 20 residues. CDR3 sequence reads: CATSRVGGSILFPRGDGYTF. The DNA for the CDR3 is TGTGCCACCAGCAGAGTAGGGGGAAGTATCTTATTCCCCCGAGGCGATGGCTACACCTTC.

The chain couples TRBV9 to TRBJ1-6; TRBD1 matches at 8 bases. The germline V gene has CDR1 SGDLS and CDR2 YYNGEE. After removal of 3 bases from V and 0 bases from J, the junction contained 8 bases not matched to a gene. The CDR3 consists of 18 residues. The CDR3 nucleotides are TGTGCCAGCAGCGGCGGACAGGGACCGAGCTCCTATAATTCACCCCTCCACTTT. Translated, it gives CASSGGQGPSSYNSPLHF. Using reference TRBV9 and TRBJ1-6 for the parts outside the CDR3, the full variable domain is DSGVTQTPKHLITATGQRVTLRCSPRSGDLSVYWYQQSLDQGLQFLIQYYNGEERAKGNILERFSAQQFPDLHSELNLSSLELGDSALYFCASSGGQGPSSYNSPLHFGNGTRLTVT.

The gene calls are TRBV4-1 and TRBJ2-1; TRBD1 might be the D (6 bases). The CDR3 is 12 residues long. Deletions cut 4 bases from V and 5 bases from J, with 6 bases between. CDR1 and CDR2 from the germline V gene are MGHRA and YSYEKL. The chain's CDR3 is CASSPGDNEQFF. The CDR3 coding sequence is TGCGCCAGCAGCCCAGGGGACAATGAGCAGTTCTTC.

The chain combines TRBV12-3 or TRBV12-4 with TRBJ1-3; 8 nucleotides match TRBD1. The length of the CDR3 is 13 residues. V shed 4 bases and J 7 bases; nucleotides not matched to a gene: 3. This chain's CDR3 is CASSSRTGNTIYF. In DNA form, the CDR3 reads TGTGCCAGCAGTTCGCGGACAGGGAACACCATATATTTT.

The V gene is TRBV11-2, the J gene TRBJ2-7, with a possible D match to TRBD1 (5 bases). Germline CDR1 reads SGHAT; CDR2 reads FQNNGV. CDR3 size: 13 residues. V gave up 7 bases and J gave up 4 bases, with 14 bases separating them. In DNA form, the CDR3 reads TGTGCCAGCACACCTCAGGGCAGGTACGAGCAGTACTTC. This sequence encodes CASTPQGRYEQYF.

The V call is TRBV30, the J call TRBJ1-5; D gene ambiguous. Trimming left V 0 bases short and J 0 bases short, with 6 bases between. The length of the CDR3 is 14 residues. Germline CDR1 and CDR2: GTSNPN and SVGIG (reference sequence). The CDR3 loop reads CAWSVSYSNQPQHF. CDR3 nucleotides: TGTGCCTGGAGTGTCTCTTATAGCAATCAGCCCCAGCATTTT.